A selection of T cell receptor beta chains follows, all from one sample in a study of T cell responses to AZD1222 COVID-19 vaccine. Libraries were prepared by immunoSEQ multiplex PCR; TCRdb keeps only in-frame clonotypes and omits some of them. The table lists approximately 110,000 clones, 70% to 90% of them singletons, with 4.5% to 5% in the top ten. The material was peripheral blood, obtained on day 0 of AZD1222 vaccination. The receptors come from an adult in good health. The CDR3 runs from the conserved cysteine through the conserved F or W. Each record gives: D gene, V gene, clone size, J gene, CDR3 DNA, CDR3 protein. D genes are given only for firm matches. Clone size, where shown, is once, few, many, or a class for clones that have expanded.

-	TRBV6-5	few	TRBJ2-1	TGTGCCAGCAGCAACAGGTGGGGGGACAATGAGCAGTTCTTC	CASSNRWGDNEQFF
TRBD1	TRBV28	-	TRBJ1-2	TGTGCCAGCAGTTTACCTCCCGGGACAGGGGGCCTTGGCTACACCTTC	CASSLPPGTGGLGYTF
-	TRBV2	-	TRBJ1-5	TGTGCCAGCAGTCGGGGGTACAATCAGCCCCAGCATTTT	CASSRGYNQPQHF
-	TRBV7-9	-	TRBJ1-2	TGTGCCAGCAGCCCCCTCGACTATGGCTACACCTTC	CASSPLDYGYTF
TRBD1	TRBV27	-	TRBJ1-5	TGTGCCAGCAGTTTAGTAGGGGACAGGGGGCATAGCAATCAGCCCCAGCATTTT	CASSLVGDRGHSNQPQHF
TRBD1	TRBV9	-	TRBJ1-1	TGTGCCAGCAGCGGAGGGGGCAGGACGAACACTGAAGCTTTCTTT	CASSGGGRTNTEAFF
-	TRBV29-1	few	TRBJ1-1	TGCAGCGTTGAAACGCATATCCCAATGAACACTGAAGCTTTCTTT	CSVETHIPMNTEAFF
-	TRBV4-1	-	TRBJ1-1	TGCGCCAGCAGCCAAGTAGGGCCCAACACTGAAGCTTTCTTT	CASSQVGPNTEAFF
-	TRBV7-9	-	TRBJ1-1	TGTGCCAGCAGCTTTGGTACTGAAGCTTTCTTT	CASSFGTEAFF
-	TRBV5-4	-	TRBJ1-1	TGTGCCAGCAGCTCCGGACGGGCAGGGATGAACACTGAAGCTTTCTTT	CASSSGRAGMNTEAFF
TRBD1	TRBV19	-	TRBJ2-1	TGTGCCAGTACTGACGCCGGGACAGGTCCATCCGGGCAGTTCTTC	CASTDAGTGPSGQFF
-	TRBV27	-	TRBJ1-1	TGTGCCAGCAGTTTTGGCCTGGGGGGCACTGAAGCTTTCTTT	CASSFGLGGTEAFF
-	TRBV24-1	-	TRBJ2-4	TGTGCCACCAGTGATTCTAGGACGGACAAAAACATTCAGTACTTC	CATSDSRTDKNIQYF
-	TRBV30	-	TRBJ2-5	TGTGCCTGGATAGCCAACCGGAGGGTGAAAGAGACCCAGTACTTC	CAWIANRRVKETQYF
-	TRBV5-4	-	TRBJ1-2	TGTGCCAGCAGCTTGGCCGCGGGGGGCAACTATGGCTACACCTTC	CASSLAAGGNYGYTF
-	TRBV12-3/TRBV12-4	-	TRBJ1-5	TGTGCCAGTAGAGGAGGTGGCAATCAGCCCCAGCATTTT	CASRGGGNQPQHF
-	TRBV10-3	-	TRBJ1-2	TGTGCCATCAGTGAAGGGCCCAGAGACTATGGCTACACCTTC	CAISEGPRDYGYTF
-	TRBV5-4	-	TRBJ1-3	TGTGCCAGCAGCTTGGACGCCTACTCTGGAAACACCATATATTTT	CASSLDAYSGNTIYF
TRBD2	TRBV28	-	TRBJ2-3	TGTGCCAGCAGTCGCGGGGGGGCTGAAGATACGCAGTATTTT	CASSRGGAEDTQYF
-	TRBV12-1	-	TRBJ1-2	TGTGCCAGCAGCACTAGCCGGGACAGGGATTGTGGCTACACCTTC	CASSTSRDRDCGYTF
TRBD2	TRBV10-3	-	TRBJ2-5	TGTGCCATCACAAGGACTAGCGGGGAGGGGGAGACCCAGTACTTC	CAITRTSGEGETQYF
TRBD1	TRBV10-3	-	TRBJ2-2	TGTGCCATCAGTGAGTCGGCAGGGGGTAAAGGGGAGCTGTTTTTT	CAISESAGGKGELFF
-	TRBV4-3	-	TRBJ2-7	TGCGCCAGCAGCCTTTACGGAGGCCCTACCTACGAGCAGTACTTC	CASSLYGGPTYEQYF
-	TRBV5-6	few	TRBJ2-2	TGTGCCAGCAGCTTCTACAGTTCCACCGGGGAGCTGTTTTTT	CASSFYSSTGELFF
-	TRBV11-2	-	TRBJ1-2	TGTGCCAGCAGCTTCGGGGGGAGGCATGGCTACACCTTC	CASSFGGRHGYTF
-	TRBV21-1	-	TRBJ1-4	TGTGCCAGCAGCCACAGGACAGGGAATGGGTTGGCGGAAAAACTGTTTTTT	CASSHRTGNGLAEKLFF
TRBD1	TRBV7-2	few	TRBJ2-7	TGTGCCAGCCGACGACAGGGGGAGCAGTACTTC	CASRRQGEQYF
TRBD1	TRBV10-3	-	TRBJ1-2	TGTGCCATCAGTGACCGAGGACAGGAAGGGTATGGCTACACCTTC	CAISDRGQEGYGYTF
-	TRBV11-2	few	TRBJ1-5	TGTGCCAGCAGCCCCGTCCGAGGGGCGCGGGGTCAGCCCCAGCATTTT	CASSPVRGARGQPQHF
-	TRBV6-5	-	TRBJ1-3	TGTGCCAGCGCTTCCTCTGGAAACACCATATATTTT	CASASSGNTIYF
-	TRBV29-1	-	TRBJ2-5	TGCAGCGTTGACGGGGTTTTAGCGGCCAACCAAGAGACCCAGTACTTC	CSVDGVLAANQETQYF
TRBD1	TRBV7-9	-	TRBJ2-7	TGTGCCAGCAGCCGGGACAGCTCCTACGAGCAGTACTTC	CASSRDSSYEQYF
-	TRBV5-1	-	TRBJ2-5	TGCGCCAGCAGCGCTGCCGTAATGAGGGAGACCCAGTACTTC	CASSAAVMRETQYF
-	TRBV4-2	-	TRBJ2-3	TGTGCCAGCAGCCAAGCAGGCGGGGGCATAGATACGCAGTATTTT	CASSQAGGGIDTQYF
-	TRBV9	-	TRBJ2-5	TGTGCCAGCAGCCCCCACGCTGGCCAGGGGGAGACCCAGTACTTC	CASSPHAGQGETQYF
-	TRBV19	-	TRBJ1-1	TGTGCCAGTAGTATGCTATCGGGGAACACTGAAGCTTTCTTT	CASSMLSGNTEAFF
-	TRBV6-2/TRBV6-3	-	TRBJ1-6	TGTGCCAGCAGTTACGGGATTGGGAGGACCTATAATTCACCCCTCCACTTT	CASSYGIGRTYNSPLHF
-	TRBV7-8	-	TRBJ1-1	TGTGCCAGCAGCTTAGGTCAGGGGCCGGGGACTGAAGCTTTCTTT	CASSLGQGPGTEAFF
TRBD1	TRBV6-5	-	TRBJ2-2	TGTGCCAGCAGGACAGGGGGCCCTCGGGAGCTGTTTTTT	CASRTGGPRELFF
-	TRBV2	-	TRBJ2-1	TGTGCCAGCAGTGGCGATAGGTACAATGAGCAGTTCTTC	CASSGDRYNEQFF
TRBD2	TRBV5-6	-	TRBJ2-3	TGTGCCAGCAGCGCCGACGGGGAGGGGGATACGCAGTATTTT	CASSADGEGDTQYF
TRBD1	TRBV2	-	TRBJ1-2	TGTGCCAGCAACTCGTGGGACAGGGATAACTATGGCTACACCTTC	CASNSWDRDNYGYTF
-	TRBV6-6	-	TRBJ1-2	TGTGCCAGCAGGGACCGACCCTATGGCTACACCTTC	CASRDRPYGYTF
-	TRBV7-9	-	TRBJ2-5	TGTGCCAGCTCCGTGACAGAAGAGACCCAGTACTTC	CASSVTEETQYF
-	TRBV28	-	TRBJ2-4	TGTGCCAGCGGCCACCGGGACGCCGTATTAGCCAAAAACATTCAGTACTTC	CASGHRDAVLAKNIQYF
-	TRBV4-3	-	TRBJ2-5	TGCGCCAGCAGCCAAGGGGCAGTCGAGAGAGGCGAGACCCAGTACTTC	CASSQGAVERGETQYF
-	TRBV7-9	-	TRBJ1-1	TGTGCCAGCAGCCACCCGGGCCTGAACACTGAAGCTTTCTTT	CASSHPGLNTEAFF
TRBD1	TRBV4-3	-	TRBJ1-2	TGCGCCAGCAGCCAACACAGGGGGCCTAACTATGGCTACACCTTC	CASSQHRGPNYGYTF
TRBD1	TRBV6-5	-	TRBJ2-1	TGTGCCAGCAGTTACTCGGGACAGGGTAGGAATGAGCAGTTCTTC	CASSYSGQGRNEQFF
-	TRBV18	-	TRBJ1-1	TGTGCCAGCTCACCACAACGATCGATGAACACTGAAGCTTTCTTT	CASSPQRSMNTEAFF
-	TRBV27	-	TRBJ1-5	TGTGCCAGCAGTTCACAGGGCTATAGCAATCAGCCCCAGCATTTT	CASSSQGYSNQPQHF
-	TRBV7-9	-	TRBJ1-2	TGTGCCAGCAGCGACCGATTCTATGGCTACACCTTC	CASSDRFYGYTF
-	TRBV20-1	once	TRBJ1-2	TGCAGTGCTAGTCCCTCAGGGGCTAACTATGGCTACACCTTC	CSASPSGANYGYTF
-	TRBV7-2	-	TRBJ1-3	TGTGCCAGCAGCTTATCGAGGGGCTCTGGAAACACCATATATTTT	CASSLSRGSGNTIYF
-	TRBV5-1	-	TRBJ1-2	TGCGCCAGCAGCCCGGGGGGAAGGGAAGGCGGCTACACCTTC	CASSPGGREGGYTF
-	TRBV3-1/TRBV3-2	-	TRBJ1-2	TGTGCCAGCAGCCAAGACCCCCTGGAACCGGGTTCTGATGGCTACACCTTC	CASSQDPLEPGSDGYTF